Shown below are 24 T cell receptor beta chains from a single sample sequenced in a study of T cells in Graves' hyperthyroidism and ophthalmopathy. Amplified TCR beta CDR3 regions came from RNA transcripts. Carried out on the TCR CDR3, a first-round RT-PCR used the HTBI primer set. TCRdb reanalysed the multiplex PCR reads using MiXCR and keeps one entry per CDR3 protein. The sample has 550,000 to 650,000 distinct CDR3 sequences; about 14% are singletons. Sample: blood. The receptors shown here come from a woman aged 25 to 45 with Graves' hyperthyroidism that later progressed to Graves' ophthalmopathy.

There are many counts of this clonotype. The chain joins TRBV27 to TRBJ1-5; TRBD1 matches at 8 bases. Germline V lookup: CDR1 MNHEY, CDR2 SMNVEV (reference sequence). The CDR3 runs to 14 residues. Trimming at V came to 4 bases and at J to 6 bases, leaving 5 bases not matched to a gene. CDR3 DNA sequence: TGTGCCAGCAGTTATCAGGGGGCGAGTCAGCCCCAGCATTTT. Translation: CASSYQGASQPQHF.

The chain recombines TRBV5-8 with TRBJ2-1, with 11 bases identical to TRBD2. Germline CDR1 reads SGHTS; CDR2 reads YDEGEE. The CDR3 is 15 amino acids. With V trimmed by 2 bases and J by 6 bases, 4 bases remained unmatched. In DNA form, the CDR3 reads TGTGCCAGCAGCTTACTAGCGGGAGCGTTCAATGAGCAGTTCTTC. Encoded protein: CASSLLAGAFNEQFF.

The chain combines TRBV20-1 with TRBJ1-2, with D hard to call. This CDR3 contains 15 residues. V dropped 1 base and J dropped 3 bases, with 15 bases sitting between them. Germline V gene data show CDR1 as DFQATT and CDR2 as SNEGSKA (reference sequence). CDR3 DNA sequence: TGCAGTGCTAGAGCCCACGGAGGGTCAGACTATGGCTACACCTTC. This codes for CSARAHGGSDYGYTF.

J is TRBJ2-1 and V is TRBV27; 7 positions match TRBD1. This CDR3 comprises 14 residues. Germline V lookup: CDR1 MNHEY, CDR2 SMNVEV (reference sequence). V dropped 9 bases and J dropped 0; count of bases not matched to a gene: 5. CDR3 amino acids: CASSGQPSYNEQFF. In DNA form, the CDR3 reads TGTGCCAGTTCGGGACAGCCCTCCTACAATGAGCAGTTCTTC.

Many counts were recorded for this clonotype. V usage is TRBV12-3 or TRBV12-4 and J usage is TRBJ1-5; D is uncertain. The CDR3 has 14 amino acids. Trimming left V 1 base short and J 1 base short, with 5 bases between. The CDR3 is CASSLVVSNQPQHF. CDR3 bases: TGTGCCAGCAGTTTAGTGGTGAGCAATCAGCCCCAGCATTTT.

In this sample, this clonotype turned up many times. The gene calls are TRBV7-3 and TRBJ2-1; D might be TRBD1 (5 bases). Germline-derived CDR1 and CDR2 are SGHTA and FQGTGA. The V end lost 0 bases, the J end lost 6 bases, and 12 bases lay between the germline ends. CDR3 size: 15 residues. CDR3 coding DNA: TGTGCCAGCAGCTTAACAGGGGTGCCCGGCAATGAGCAGTTCTTC. Its protein product is CASSLTGVPGNEQFF.

This clonotype has at least ten counts. The V gene is TRBV6-1, the J gene TRBJ2-7, with a weak D call TRBD1 (6 bases). This CDR3 spans 14 amino acids. Per the germline V gene, CDR1 is MNHNS and CDR2 is SASEGT. V was cut by 10 bases and J by 8 bases, with 24 bases left in between. CDR3 in DNA: TGTGCCACCAAAACAGGGAAGGCCCTTTACAAGCAGTACTTC. It specifies CATKTGKALYKQYF.

This clonotype was seen at least ten times. V is TRBV28 and J is TRBJ1-3; 10 bases agree with TRBD1. The CDR3 is 14 residues long. Germline CDR1 and CDR2: MDHEN and SYDVKM. V lost 3 bases to trimming and J lost 6 bases; unmatched junction nucleotides: 2. CDR3 nucleotides: TGTGCCAGCAGTTTGACAGGGGGCGAAAACACCATATATTTT. Protein sequence: CASSLTGGENTIYF.

This clonotype was observed at least ten times. The rearrangement uses TRBV20-1 and TRBJ2-1; no definite D call. The CDR3 length is 15 residues. Looked up from germline, CDR1 is DFQATT and CDR2 is SNEGSKA (reference sequence). Trimming left V 3 bases short and J 3 bases short, with 15 bases between. For the CDR3, the DNA is TGCAGTGCTAGTCCGGTCCCCACCCACTACAATGAGCAGTTCTTC. Translation: CSASPVPTHYNEQFF.

This clonotype occurred a few times. The gene calls are TRBV30 and TRBJ2-2, with 12 bases lining up with TRBD1. The CDR3 consists of 15 residues. J was trimmed by 6 bases and V by 0 bases; bases with no gene match: 2. Germline V gene data show CDR1 as GTSNPN and CDR2 as SVGIG (reference sequence). Here the CDR3 reads CAWSVGTGGPGELFF. CDR3 DNA sequence: TGTGCCTGGAGTGTCGGGACAGGGGGCCCCGGGGAGCTGTTTTTT.

This clonotype was observed a handful of times. A read error may explain this, as a much larger clone is one base away. The chain links TRBV2 to TRBJ2-1; no definite D call. CDR3 length: 10 residues. Per germline, CDR1 SNHLY and CDR2 FYNNEI. Between the trimmed V and J ends, which lost 5 bases and 6 bases, there was a span of 2 bases. The CDR3 is CASSINEQFF. The CDR3 DNA is TGTGCCAGCAGTATCAATGAGCAGTTCTTC.

This clonotype was detected many times. The chain recombines TRBV7-3 with TRBJ2-5, with D possibly matching TRBD1 (6 bases). The germline CDR1 and CDR2 sequences are SGHTA and FQGTGA. The germline V and J ends were trimmed by 4 bases and 1 base, with 13 bases remaining between them. This CDR3 contains 15 residues. The CDR3 here is CASSSGVQPQETQYF. The CDR3 DNA is TGTGCCAGCAGCTCAGGGGTGCAGCCCCAAGAGACCCAGTACTTC.

This clonotype showed up many times. The V gene is TRBV3-1, the J gene TRBJ2-3; unclear D gene. CDR1 and CDR2 (germline): LGHDT, YNNKEL (reference sequence). V was cut by 3 bases and J by 5 bases, with 6 bases left in between. The CDR3 has 12 residues. In nucleotides, the CDR3 is TGTGCCAGCAGCCACAGAGAAGATACGCAGTATTTT. Encoded protein: CASSHREDTQYF.

J is TRBJ2-7 and V is TRBV20-1, with D perhaps assigned TRBD1 or TRBD2 (5 bases each). The CDR3 is 16 amino acids. Germline-derived CDR1 and CDR2 are DFQATT and SNEGSKA (reference sequence). The V end was cut by 6 bases, the J end by 1 base, with 22 bases between. CDR3 protein: CSAFPGPSSFSYEQYF. For the CDR3, the DNA is TGCAGTGCATTTCCGGGACCAAGTTCCTTTTCCTACGAGCAGTACTTC.

This chain connects TRBV30 to TRBJ2-2; D is perhaps TRBD2 (5 bases). The CDR3 extends over 15 amino acids. The germline V gene encodes CDR1 GTSNPN and CDR2 SVGIG (reference sequence). Trimming left V 0 bases short and J 3 bases short, with 11 bases between. In DNA form, the CDR3 reads TGTGCCTGGAGTGTAAGTGGACTGGACACCGGGGAGCTGTTTTTT. Protein product: CAWSVSGLDTGELFF. The whole variable domain, filled in from reference TRBV30 and TRBJ2-2, reads SQTIHQWPATLVQPVGSPLSLECTVEGTSNPNLYWYRQAAGRGLQLLFYSVGIGQISSEVPQNLSASRPQDRQFILSSKKLLLSDSGFYLCAWSVSGLDTGELFFGEGSRLTVL.

The V gene is TRBV7-9, the J gene TRBJ2-4, with 8 bases that match TRBD1. The CDR3 is 14 amino acids. Germline V CDR1 and CDR2: SEHNR, FQNEAQ (reference sequence). The V gene end was trimmed by 2 bases and the J gene end by 5 bases; junction bases not matched to a gene: 2. DNA of the CDR3: TGTGCCAGCAGCTTACTACAGGGGGAAAACATTCAGTACTTC. Its translation: CASSLLQGENIQYF.

This clonotype was recorded at least ten times. The chain joins TRBV10-3 to TRBJ2-7; 8 positions match TRBD2. The CDR3 runs 15 residues. Germline V CDR1 and CDR2: ENHRY, SYGVKD. V trimming: 10 bases; J trimming: 2 bases; junction bases outside the gene matches: 13. Written as DNA, the CDR3 is TGTGCCAGCCAGGCGGGGGGCGACTACCCCTACGAGCAGTACTTC. As protein: CASQAGGDYPYEQYF.

The rearrangement joins TRBV20-1 to TRBJ2-1; 9 bases align to TRBD2. Germline loops: CDR1 DFQATT, CDR2 SNEGSKA (reference sequence). This CDR3 has 15 amino acids. V lost 3 bases and J lost 3; bases outside the gene matches: 6. The CDR3 loop is CSASPLAGNYNEQFF. DNA of the CDR3: TGCAGTGCTAGCCCTCTAGCGGGGAACTACAATGAGCAGTTCTTC.

This clonotype was found a few times. A much larger clone differs from this one at a single base, so this may be a read error. The chain has TRBV28 and TRBJ1-3; 7 nucleotides align to TRBD1. The CDR3 has 14 amino acids. The ends lost 6 bases at V and 3 bases at J; junction bases unmatched: 5. CDR1 MDHEN and CDR2 SYDVKM come from the germline V gene. CDR3 DNA: TGTGCCAGCAGCCGCAGGGGGTATGGAAACACCATATATTTT. This gives the protein CASSRRGYGNTIYF.

The rearrangement joins TRBV4-3 to TRBJ2-6; D call uncertain. V lost 0 bases and J lost 0, with 6 bases in between. The CDR3 runs to 16 residues. CDR1 LGHNA and CDR2 YSLEER come from the germline V gene. The CDR3 here is CASSQDWSSGANVLTF. In nucleotides, the CDR3 is TGCGCCAGCAGCCAAGATTGGAGCTCTGGGGCCAACGTCCTGACTTTC.

This clonotype has at least ten counts. The rearrangement links TRBV28 to TRBJ2-7; perhaps D is TRBD1 or TRBD2 (5 bases each). The germline V gene has CDR1 MDHEN and CDR2 SYDVKM. This CDR3 contains 14 residues. Trimming stripped 5 bases from V and 3 bases from J, with 14 bases between. In DNA, the CDR3 is TGTGCCAGCAGTCGCCGGGACGCCCACTACGAGCAGTACTTC. It encodes CASSRRDAHYEQYF.

This clonotype was counted between two and nine times. The V and J genes are TRBV11-2 and TRBJ2-1; 9 nucleotides match TRBD2. Per the germline V gene, CDR1 is SGHAT and CDR2 is FQNNGV. This CDR3 spans 18 amino acids. V trimming: 3 bases; J trimming: 8 bases; junction bases outside the gene matches: 17. CDR3 residues: CASSFSPTAGGGGDEQFF. In DNA form, the CDR3 reads TGTGCCAGCAGCTTCTCCCCAACGGCGGGAGGGGGGGGCGATGAGCAGTTCTTC.

The rearrangement uses TRBV5-1 and TRBJ2-5, with 10 bases lining up with TRBD2. This CDR3 has 17 amino acids. V lost 3 bases and J lost 4; bases outside the gene matches: 12. Germline V gene sequence: CDR1 SGHRS, CDR2 YFSETQ. In nucleotides, the CDR3 is TGCGCCAGCAGCTGGACGTACACTAGCGGGAATCGAGAGACCCAGTACTTC. Protein product: CASSWTYTSGNRETQYF.

The V and J genes are TRBV30 and TRBJ1-1, with 10 positions matching TRBD1. The CDR3 consists of 13 residues. Germline loops: CDR1 GTSNPN, CDR2 SVGIG (reference sequence). Trimming removed 5 bases from V and 5 bases from J; junction bases left unmatched: 5. The CDR3 sequence is CAWLGDRGTEAFF. In DNA form, the CDR3 reads TGTGCCTGGTTGGGGGACAGGGGTACTGAAGCTTTCTTT.